The rows below give T cell receptor beta chains drawn from one sample of a study of cytomegalovirus exposure and HLA in healthy donors. The repertoire was sequenced with immunoSEQ multiplex PCR; TCRdb's copy has only in-frame clones and lacks some. Of about 160,000 clones in the sample, roughly three quarters were seen once. The sequenced sample consisted of PBMCs. All receptors come from a man between 18 and 35 years old in good health and CMV-seropositive. CDR3s include the opening cysteine and the closing phenylalanine or tryptophan.

j_call | v_call | cdr3_aa
TRBJ1-6 | TRBV5-8 | CASSSDRGSYNSPLHF
TRBJ2-1 | TRBV29-1 | CSARGRGSYNEQFF
TRBJ2-6 | TRBV5-1 | CASSLEANGLTF
TRBJ1-2 | TRBV29-1 | CSVFVQGDNYGYTF
TRBJ2-5 | TRBV2 | CASKGAAGGGFKETQYF
TRBJ2-6 | TRBV21-1 | CATTPGQGTNSGANVLTF
TRBJ2-1 | TRBV2 | CASSPDSYNEQFF
TRBJ1-2 | TRBV7-9 | CASSEGGMGYTF
TRBJ2-7 | TRBV6-1 | CASRTTSGAYEQYF
TRBJ2-5 | TRBV30 | CAWSSGGGTQYF
TRBJ1-4 | TRBV7-2 | CASSEGHPGSEKLFF
TRBJ2-1 | TRBV6-1 | CASTGTGKNEQFF
TRBJ2-7 | TRBV5-1 | CASSKAGTVAYEQYF
TRBJ1-1 | TRBV2 | CASSGETGTNEAFF
TRBJ2-1 | TRBV7-2 | CASSLALAGVNEQFF
TRBJ1-1 | TRBV9 | CASNQGGGQGAVTEAFF
TRBJ2-1 | TRBV5-8 | CASSLVRRERFF
TRBJ1-5 | TRBV5-1 | CASSLFPGGNQPQHF
TRBJ2-1 | TRBV19 | CASSIAASGNSEQFF
- | TRBV4-1 | CASSDLGLAAYEQYF